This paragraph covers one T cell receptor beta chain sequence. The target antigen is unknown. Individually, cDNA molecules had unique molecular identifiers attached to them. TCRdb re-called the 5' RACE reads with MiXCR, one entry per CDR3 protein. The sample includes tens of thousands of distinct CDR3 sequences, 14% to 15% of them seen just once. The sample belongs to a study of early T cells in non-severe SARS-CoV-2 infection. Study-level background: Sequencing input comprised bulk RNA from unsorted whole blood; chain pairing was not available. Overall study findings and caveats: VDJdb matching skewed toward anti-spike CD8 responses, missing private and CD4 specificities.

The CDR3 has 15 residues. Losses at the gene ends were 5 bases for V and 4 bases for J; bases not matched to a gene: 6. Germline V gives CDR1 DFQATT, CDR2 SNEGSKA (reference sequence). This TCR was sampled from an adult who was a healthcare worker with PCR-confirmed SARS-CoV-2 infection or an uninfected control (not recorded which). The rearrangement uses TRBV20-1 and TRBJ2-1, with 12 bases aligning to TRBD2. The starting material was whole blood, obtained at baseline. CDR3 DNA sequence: TGCAGTGCTGGCCCTAGCGGGAGGGCGTACAATGAGCAGTTCTTC. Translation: CSAGPSGRAYNEQFF.